Below, 20 T cell receptor beta chains from the same sample are listed, as sequenced in a study of blood T cell repertoires in COVID-19. Sequencing was performed with immunoSEQ multiplex PCR; in TCRdb, only in-frame clones are kept and a portion is missing. The sample consists of about 90,000 clones, approximately 83% of them appearing once. The sequenced material came from peripheral blood. All receptors come from a man aged 55 to 70 with acute or convalescent COVID-19.

The chain recombines TRBV27 with TRBJ1-6; D remains unclear. In germline, CDR1 is MNHEY, CDR2 SMNVEV (reference sequence). CDR3 length: 14 residues. V lost 1 base and J lost 9, with 10 bases in between. The DNA of the CDR3 is TGTGCCAGCAGTTTATTGAACGGTATTTCACCCCTCCACTTT. It codes for CASSLLNGISPLHF.

The chain is built from TRBV2 and TRBJ1-4; 10 bases are a match to TRBD1. Germline trimming cut 7 bases from V and 7 bases from J; bases unmatched to any gene: 6. CDR3 length: 14 amino acids. The germline CDR1 and CDR2 sequences are SNHLY and FYNNEI. CDR3 sequence (DNA): TGTGCCAGCATCGGGACAGGGGCAATTGAAAAACTGTTTTTT. It translates to CASIGTGAIEKLFF.

The chain is built from TRBV18 and TRBJ1-1, with 8 positions matching TRBD1. The CDR3 is 14 residues long. V shed 3 bases, J shed 6 bases, and the junction held 6 bases outside the gene matches. Germline loops: CDR1 KGHSH, CDR2 LQKENI. The chain's CDR3 is CASSPGQEAAEAFF. The CDR3 region has the DNA TGTGCCAGCTCACCGGGACAGGAAGCCGCTGAAGCTTTCTTT.

V gene TRBV24-1 combines with J gene TRBJ2-5, with D possibly TRBD1 on 5 matching bases. CDR1 and CDR2 (germline): KGHDR, SFDVKD. With 5 bases removed from V and 1 base from J, the gap between germline ends came to 13 bases. This CDR3 contains 15 residues. CDR3 residues: CATSAPDTLQETQYF. CDR3 bases: TGTGCCACCAGTGCCCCGGACACCCTCCAAGAGACCCAGTACTTC.

V and J are TRBV18 and TRBJ1-2; D gene unclear. Trimming stripped 0 bases from V and 0 bases from J, with 8 bases between. CDR1 is KGHSH, CDR2 LQKENI, per germline. The CDR3 runs 15 residues. The CDR3 DNA follows: TGTGCCAGCTCACCACCCCCAGGCCCTAACTATGGCTACACCTTC. Protein: CASSPPPGPNYGYTF.

The genes are TRBV13 and TRBJ2-3; the match to TRBD1 covers 9 bases. The CDR3 is made up of 15 amino acids. Trimming at V came to 2 bases and at J to 8 bases, leaving 8 bases not matched to a gene. Germline V gene lookup returns CDR1 PRHDT and CDR2 FYEKMQ (reference sequence). The CDR3 coding sequence is TGTGCCAGCAGCTTAAGGACAGGGGTACGAGGTACGCAGTATTTT. Its protein product is CASSLRTGVRGTQYF.

The rearrangement links TRBV7-9 to TRBJ2-7; 7 bases are shared with TRBD2. V dropped 5 bases and J dropped 0; count of bases not matched to a gene: 10. The CDR3 is 16 residues long. Germline lookup yields CDR1 SEHNR and CDR2 FQNEAQ (reference sequence). CDR3 DNA sequence: TGTGCCAGCAGCCCTGAGACTAGCAAAATCTCCTACGAGCAGTACTTC. It codes for CASSPETSKISYEQYF.

The J gene is TRBJ1-1, the V gene TRBV10-2; D unclear. The CDR3 loop spans 14 amino acids. Per germline, CDR1 WSHSY and CDR2 SAAADI. V lost 0 bases, J lost 4 bases, and 9 bases lay in between. CDR3 nucleotide sequence: TGCGCCAGCAGTGAGTCGAGTAGAATCACTGAAGCTTTCTTT. Translation: CASSESSRITEAFF.

This clone occurred a few times. Other DNA sequences from this sample encode an identical CDR3 as well. The V and J genes are TRBV12-3 or TRBV12-4 and TRBJ1-1; a weak D match, TRBD1 (5 bases). Trimming stripped 3 bases from V and 1 base from J, with 6 bases between. The CDR3 length is 13 residues. The CDR3 coding sequence is TGTGCCAGCAGTTTGGGGGGGAACACTGAAGCTTTCTTT. Translating gives CASSLGGNTEAFF.

The chain carries TRBV6-5 and TRBJ1-5; possibly TRBD1 for D (5 bases). Germline CDR1 is MNHEY and CDR2 is SVGAGI. CDR3 length: 14 residues. The V end was cut by 7 bases, the J end by 4 bases, with 14 bases between. CDR3 sequence reads: CASNGGKGNQPQHF. CDR3 DNA: TGTGCCAGCAACGGGGGAAAGGGAAATCAGCCCCAGCATTTT.

J is TRBJ1-2 and V is TRBV6-1; 9 bases agree with TRBD1. The V gene end was trimmed by 2 bases and the J gene end by 4 bases; junction bases not matched to a gene: 8. Germline V CDR1 and CDR2: MNHNS, SASEGT. The length of the CDR3 is 16 residues. In nucleotides, the CDR3 is TGTGCCAGCAGTGAATTCGGGACAGGGTCTGGCTATGGCTACACCTTC. Translating gives CASSEFGTGSGYGYTF.

This clone occurred once. This chain uses TRBV7-2 with TRBJ2-4; 9 nucleotides match TRBD2. V was clipped by 4 bases and J by 6 bases; unmatched bases: 7. CDR3 length: 15 amino acids. Germline CDR1 is SGHTA and CDR2 is FQGNSA. In DNA, the CDR3 is TGTGCCAGCAGCTCAGCGGGGGGTCGGGGAAACATTCAGTACTTC. Translation gives CASSSAGGRGNIQYF. Filled out from reference TRBV7-2 and TRBJ2-4, the complete variable domain reads GAGVSQSPSNKVTEKGKDVELRCDPISGHTALYWYRQSLGQGLEFLIYFQGNSAPDKSGLPSDRFSAERTGGSVSTLTIQRTQQEDSAVYLCASSSAGGRGNIQYFGAGTRLSVL.

The rearrangement uses TRBV7-9 and TRBJ2-7, with TRBD2 identical over 9 bases. The length of the CDR3 is 15 residues. V trimming: 1 base; J trimming: 2 bases; junction bases outside the gene matches: 3. Germline V gene data show CDR1 as SEHNR and CDR2 as FQNEAQ (reference sequence). CDR3 sequence: CASSLGTSVTYEQYF. CDR3 sequence (DNA): TGTGCCAGCAGCTTAGGGACTAGCGTAACCTACGAGCAGTACTTC.

This clone has just one count. This chain connects TRBV3-1 (or the pseudogene TRBV3-2) to TRBJ1-3; D perhaps matches TRBD1 (5 bases). Germline lookup yields CDR1 LGHDT and CDR2 YNNKEL (reference sequence). Trimming shortened V by 8 bases and J by 4 bases, and 9 bases separated the two germline ends. This CDR3 has 12 residues. CDR3 protein: CASGGDGNTIYF. CDR3 coding DNA: TGTGCCAGCGGGGGGGACGGAAACACCATATATTTT.

The chain joins TRBV7-2 to TRBJ2-1; 8 bases match TRBD2. The CDR3 loop spans 13 amino acids. Germline values: CDR1 SGHTA, CDR2 FQGNSA. V lost 1 base and J lost 15; bases outside the gene matches: 8. The DNA of the CDR3 is TGTGCCAGCAGCTTAGAACGGGGGGGCCAGGTGTTCTTC. This sequence encodes CASSLERGGQVFF.

The V gene is TRBV30, the J gene TRBJ1-6; TRBD1 is a possible D gene (5 bases). The CDR3 contains 12 residues. Trimming pared 5 bases from V and 7 bases from J, leaving 9 bases between. Germline assignment: CDR1 GTSNPN and CDR2 SVGIG (reference sequence). For the CDR3, the DNA is TGTGCCTGGGACAGACTCAATTCACCCCTCCACTTT. It translates to CAWDRLNSPLHF.

A remark on this clone: Distinct nucleotide sequences in the sample also encode this CDR3. The genes are TRBV9 and TRBJ1-2, with D possibly matching TRBD1 (6 bases). V was clipped by 0 bases and J by 7 bases, with 10 bases between them. Germline V gene data show CDR1 as SGDLS and CDR2 as YYNGEE. The CDR3 extends over 13 amino acids. The CDR3 spells CASSVVGGSGYTF. The CDR3 bases are TGTGCCAGCAGCGTAGTAGGGGGATCTGGCTACACCTTC.

This chain uses TRBV7-9 with TRBJ1-5, with D tentatively TRBD1 (5 bases). Germline-derived CDR1 and CDR2 are SEHNR and FQNEAQ (reference sequence). V lost 5 bases and J lost 4, with 9 bases in between. The length of the CDR3 is 13 residues. The CDR3 region has the DNA TGTGCCAGCAGCACGCAGGGTAATCAGCCCCAGCATTTT. Translation gives CASSTQGNQPQHF.

This chain connects TRBV6-6 to TRBJ1-4; possibly TRBD1 for D (5 bases). The CDR3 loop spans 13 amino acids. Germline CDR1 reads MNHNY; CDR2 reads SVGAGI (reference sequence). Deletions cut 6 bases from V and 8 bases from J, with 13 bases between. CDR3 nucleotides: TGTGCCAGCAGCCAGGGACTTTCCGAAAAACTGTTTTTT. Translation: CASSQGLSEKLFF.

The chain employs TRBV19 and TRBJ1-3; D gene ambiguous. Trimming left V 7 bases short and J 0 bases short, with 7 bases between. The germline gives CDR1 LNHDA, CDR2 SQIVND (reference sequence). There are 13 residues in the CDR3. The CDR3 reads CASTDISGNTIYF. The CDR3 DNA sequence: TGTGCCAGTACCGACATCTCTGGAAACACCATATATTTT. The whole variable domain, remainder taken from reference TRBV19 and TRBJ1-3, is DGGITQSPKYLFRKEGQNVTLSCEQNLNHDAMYWYRQDPGQGLRLIYYSQIVNDFQKGDIAEGYSVSREKKESFPLTVTSAQKNPTAFYLCASTDISGNTIYFGEGSWLTVV.